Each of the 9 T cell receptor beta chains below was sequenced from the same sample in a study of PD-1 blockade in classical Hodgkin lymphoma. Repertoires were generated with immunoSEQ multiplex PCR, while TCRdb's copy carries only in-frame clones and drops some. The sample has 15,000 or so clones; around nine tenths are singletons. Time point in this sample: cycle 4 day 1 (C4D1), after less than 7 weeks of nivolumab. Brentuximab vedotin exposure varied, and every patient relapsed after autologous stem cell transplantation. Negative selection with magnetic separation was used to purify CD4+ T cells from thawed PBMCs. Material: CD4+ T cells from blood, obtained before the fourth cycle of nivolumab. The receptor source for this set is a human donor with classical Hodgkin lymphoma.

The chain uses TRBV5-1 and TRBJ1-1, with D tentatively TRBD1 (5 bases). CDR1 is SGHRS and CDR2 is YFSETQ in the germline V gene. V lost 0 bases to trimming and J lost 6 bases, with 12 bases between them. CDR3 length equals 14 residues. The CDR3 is CASSLDPGKAEAFF. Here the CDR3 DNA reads TGCGCCAGCAGCTTGGATCCAGGGAAGGCTGAAGCTTTCTTT.

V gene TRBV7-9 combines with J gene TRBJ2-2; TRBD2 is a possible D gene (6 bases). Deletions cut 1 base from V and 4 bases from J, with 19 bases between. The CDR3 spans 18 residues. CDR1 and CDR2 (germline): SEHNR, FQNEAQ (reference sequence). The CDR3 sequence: CASSLVVSSGVLTGELFF. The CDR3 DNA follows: TGTGCCAGCAGCTTAGTAGTATCATCGGGGGTTCTCACCGGGGAGCTGTTTTTT.

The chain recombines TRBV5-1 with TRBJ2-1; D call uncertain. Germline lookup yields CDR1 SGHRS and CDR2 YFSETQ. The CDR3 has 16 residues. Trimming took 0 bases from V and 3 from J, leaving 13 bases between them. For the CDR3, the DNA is TGCGCCAGCAGCTTGGATGGCACAGAGTACTACAATGAGCAGTTCTTC. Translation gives CASSLDGTEYYNEQFF.

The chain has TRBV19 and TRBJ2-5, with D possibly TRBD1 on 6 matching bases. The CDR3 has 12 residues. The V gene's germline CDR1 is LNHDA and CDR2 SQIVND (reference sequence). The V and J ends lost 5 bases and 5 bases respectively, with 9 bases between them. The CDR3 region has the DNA TGTGCCAGTAGTTACAGGGACGAGACCCAGTACTTC. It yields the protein CASSYRDETQYF.

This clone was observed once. The CDR3 sequence is CSVRGQVDEQYF. The DNA of the CDR3 is TGCAGCGTTCGTGGACAGGTCGACGAGCAGTACTTC. The genes are TRBV29-1 and TRBJ2-7; 7 nucleotides line up with TRBD1. V was clipped by 5 bases and J by 5 bases; unmatched bases: 6. The CDR3 totals 12 residues. Per the germline V gene, CDR1 is SQVTM and CDR2 is ANQGSEA.

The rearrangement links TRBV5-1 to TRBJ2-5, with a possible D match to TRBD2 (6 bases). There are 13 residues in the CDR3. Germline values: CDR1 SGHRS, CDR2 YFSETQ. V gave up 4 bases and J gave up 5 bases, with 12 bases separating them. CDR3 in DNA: TGCGCCAGCAGCCCGGGGGTTGGGGAGACCCAGTACTTC. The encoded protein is CASSPGVGETQYF.

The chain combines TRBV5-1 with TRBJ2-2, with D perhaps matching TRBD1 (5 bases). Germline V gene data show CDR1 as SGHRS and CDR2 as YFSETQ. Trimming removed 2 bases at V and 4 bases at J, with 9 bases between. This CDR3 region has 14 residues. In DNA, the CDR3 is TGCGCCAGCAGCTTCAAGGGGCGCACCGGGGAGCTGTTTTTT. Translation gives CASSFKGRTGELFF.

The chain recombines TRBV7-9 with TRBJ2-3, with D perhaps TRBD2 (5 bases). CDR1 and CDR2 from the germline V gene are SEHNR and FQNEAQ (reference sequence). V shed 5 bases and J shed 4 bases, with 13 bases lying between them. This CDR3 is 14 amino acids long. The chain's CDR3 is CASSPDSSPDTQYF. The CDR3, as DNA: TGTGCCAGCAGCCCAGACTCTAGCCCAGATACGCAGTATTTT.

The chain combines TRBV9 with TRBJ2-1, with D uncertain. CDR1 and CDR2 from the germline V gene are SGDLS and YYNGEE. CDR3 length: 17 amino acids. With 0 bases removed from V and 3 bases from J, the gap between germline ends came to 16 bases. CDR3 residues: CASSVAMVSPIYNEQFF. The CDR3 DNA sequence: TGTGCCAGCAGCGTAGCTATGGTGTCCCCAATCTACAATGAGCAGTTCTTC.